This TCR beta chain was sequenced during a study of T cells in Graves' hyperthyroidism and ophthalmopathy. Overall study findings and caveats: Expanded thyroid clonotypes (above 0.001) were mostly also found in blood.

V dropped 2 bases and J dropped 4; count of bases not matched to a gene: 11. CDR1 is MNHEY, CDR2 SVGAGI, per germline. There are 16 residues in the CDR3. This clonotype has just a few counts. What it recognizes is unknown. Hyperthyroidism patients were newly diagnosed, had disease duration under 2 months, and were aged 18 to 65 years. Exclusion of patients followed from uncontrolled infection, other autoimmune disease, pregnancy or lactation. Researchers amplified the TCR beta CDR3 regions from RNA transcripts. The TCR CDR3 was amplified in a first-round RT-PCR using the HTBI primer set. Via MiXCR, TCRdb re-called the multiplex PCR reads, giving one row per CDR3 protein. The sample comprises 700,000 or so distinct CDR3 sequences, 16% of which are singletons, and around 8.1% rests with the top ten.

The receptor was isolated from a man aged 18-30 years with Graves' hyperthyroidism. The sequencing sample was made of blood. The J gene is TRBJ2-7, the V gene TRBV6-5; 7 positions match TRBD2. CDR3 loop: CASSYLPGREIYEQYF. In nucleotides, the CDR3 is TGTGCCAGCAGTTACCTCCCCGGGCGGGAGATATACGAGCAGTACTTC.